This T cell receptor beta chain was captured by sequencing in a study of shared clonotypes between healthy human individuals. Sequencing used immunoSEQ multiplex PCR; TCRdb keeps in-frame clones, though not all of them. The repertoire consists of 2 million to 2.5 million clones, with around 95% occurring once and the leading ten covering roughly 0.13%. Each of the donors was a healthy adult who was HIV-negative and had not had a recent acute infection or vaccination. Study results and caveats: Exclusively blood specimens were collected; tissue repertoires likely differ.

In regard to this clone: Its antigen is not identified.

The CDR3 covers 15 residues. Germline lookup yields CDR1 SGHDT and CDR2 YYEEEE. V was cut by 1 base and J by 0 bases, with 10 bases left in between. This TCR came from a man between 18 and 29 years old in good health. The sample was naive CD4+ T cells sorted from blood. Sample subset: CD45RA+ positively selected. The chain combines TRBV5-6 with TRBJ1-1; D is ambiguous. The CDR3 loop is CASSLKGVMNTEAFF. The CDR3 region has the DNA TGTGCCAGCAGCTTGAAGGGAGTCATGAACACTGAAGCTTTCTTT.